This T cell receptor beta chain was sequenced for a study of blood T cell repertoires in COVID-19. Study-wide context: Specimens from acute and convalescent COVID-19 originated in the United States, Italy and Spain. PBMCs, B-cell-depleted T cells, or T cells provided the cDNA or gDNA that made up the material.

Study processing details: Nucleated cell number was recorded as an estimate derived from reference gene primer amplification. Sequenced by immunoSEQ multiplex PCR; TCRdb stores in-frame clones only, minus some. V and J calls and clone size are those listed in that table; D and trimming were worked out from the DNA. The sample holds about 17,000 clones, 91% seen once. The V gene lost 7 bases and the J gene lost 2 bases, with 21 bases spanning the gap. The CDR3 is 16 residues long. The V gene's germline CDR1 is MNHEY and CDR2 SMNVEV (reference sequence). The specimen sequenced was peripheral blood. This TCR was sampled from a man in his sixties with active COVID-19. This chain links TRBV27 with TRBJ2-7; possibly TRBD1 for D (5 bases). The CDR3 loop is CASTPIGQGFAYEQYF. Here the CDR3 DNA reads TGTGCCAGCACTCCCATAGGGCAGGGTTTCGCCTACGAGCAGTACTTC.